The text below deals with one TCR beta chain. These data originate in a study of OX40 agonist ivuxolimab in advanced cancers. Study as a whole: A partial response was reached by three patients: one with hepatocellular carcinoma and two with cutaneous melanoma.

Trimming cost V 10 bases and J 4 bases, with 14 bases left between them. The length of the CDR3 is 12 residues. Germline CDR1 reads LNHDA; CDR2 reads SQIVND (reference sequence). Sequencing was performed with immunoSEQ multiplex PCR; in TCRdb, only in-frame clones are kept and a portion is missing. This sample yields fewer than 80,000 clones, of which nearly 90% are seen a single time; 3% to 4% belongs to the top ten. This sequence joins TRBV19 and TRBJ2-7; D not resolved. Here the sequenced sample was CD4+ or CD8+ T cells sorted from blood, taken in a trial of the OX40 agonist ivuxolimab. The origin of this receptor is an adult with an advanced solid tumor such as melanoma, head and neck, liver or kidney cancer. CDR3 DNA: TGTGCCACCCGGGCAGTCAAATACGAGCAGTACTTC. This translates into CATRAVKYEQYF.